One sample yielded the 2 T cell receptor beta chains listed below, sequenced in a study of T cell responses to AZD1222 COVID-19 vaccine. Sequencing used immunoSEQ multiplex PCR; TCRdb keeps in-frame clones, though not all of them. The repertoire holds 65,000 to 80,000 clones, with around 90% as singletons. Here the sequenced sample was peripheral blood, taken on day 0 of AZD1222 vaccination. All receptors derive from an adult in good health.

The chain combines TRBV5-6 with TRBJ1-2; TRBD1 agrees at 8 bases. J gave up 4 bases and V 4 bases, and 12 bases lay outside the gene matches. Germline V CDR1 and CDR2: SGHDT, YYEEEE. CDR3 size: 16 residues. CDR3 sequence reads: CASSPPDRQGSYGYTF. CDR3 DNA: TGTGCCAGCAGCCCCCCGGATAGACAGGGGTCCTATGGCTACACCTTC.

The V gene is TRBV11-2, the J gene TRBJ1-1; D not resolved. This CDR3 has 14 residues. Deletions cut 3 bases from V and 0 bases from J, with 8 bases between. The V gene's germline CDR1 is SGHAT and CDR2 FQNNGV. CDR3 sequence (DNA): TGTGCCAGCAGCTTCTCGAGCATGAACACTGAAGCTTTCTTT. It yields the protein CASSFSSMNTEAFF.